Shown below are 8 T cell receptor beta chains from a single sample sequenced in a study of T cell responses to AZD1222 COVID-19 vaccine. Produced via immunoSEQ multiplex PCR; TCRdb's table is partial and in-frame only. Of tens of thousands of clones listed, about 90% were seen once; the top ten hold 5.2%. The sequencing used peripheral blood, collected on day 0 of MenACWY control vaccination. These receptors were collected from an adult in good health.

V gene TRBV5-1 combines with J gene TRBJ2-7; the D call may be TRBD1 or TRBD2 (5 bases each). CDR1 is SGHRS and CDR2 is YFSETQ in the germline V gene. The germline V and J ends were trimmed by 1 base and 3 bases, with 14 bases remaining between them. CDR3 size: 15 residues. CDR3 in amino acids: CASSLRSGAGYEQYF. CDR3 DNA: TGCGCCAGCAGCTTGCGATCCGGGGCTGGCTACGAGCAGTACTTC. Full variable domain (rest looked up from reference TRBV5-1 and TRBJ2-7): KAGVTQTPRYLIKTRGQQVTLSCSPISGHRSVSWYQQTPGQGLQFLFEYFSETQRNKGNFPGRFSGRQFSNSRSEMNVSTLELGDSALYLCASSLRSGAGYEQYFGPGTRLTVT.

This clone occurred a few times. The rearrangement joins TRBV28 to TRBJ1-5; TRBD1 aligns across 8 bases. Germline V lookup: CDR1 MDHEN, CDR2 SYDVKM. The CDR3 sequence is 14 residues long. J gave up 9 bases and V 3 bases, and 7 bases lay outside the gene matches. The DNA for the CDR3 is TGTGCCAGCAGTTTGACAGGGGACCGGTCGCCCCAGCATTTT. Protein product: CASSLTGDRSPQHF.

In DNA, the CDR3 is TGTGCCAGCTCACCAAGTAGGAATAGCAATCAGCCCCAGCATTTT. It specifies CASSPSRNSNQPQHF. J is TRBJ1-5 and V is TRBV18; D is undetermined. CDR3 length: 15 residues. V lost 2 bases and J 0 bases, leaving 8 bases between the germline ends. In germline, CDR1 is KGHSH, CDR2 LQKENI.

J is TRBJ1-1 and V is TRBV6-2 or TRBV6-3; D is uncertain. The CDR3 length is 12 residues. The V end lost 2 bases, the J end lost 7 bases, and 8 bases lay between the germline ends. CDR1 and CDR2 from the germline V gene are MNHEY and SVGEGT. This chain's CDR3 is CASSYRAGEAFF. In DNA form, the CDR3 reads TGTGCCAGCAGTTACAGGGCAGGTGAAGCTTTCTTT.

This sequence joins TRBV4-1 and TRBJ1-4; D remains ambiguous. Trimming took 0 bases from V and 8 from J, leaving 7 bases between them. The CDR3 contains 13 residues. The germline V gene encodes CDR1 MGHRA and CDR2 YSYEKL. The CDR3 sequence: CASSQDLLEKLFF. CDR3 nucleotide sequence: TGCGCCAGCAGCCAAGATCTTTTAGAAAAACTGTTTTTT.

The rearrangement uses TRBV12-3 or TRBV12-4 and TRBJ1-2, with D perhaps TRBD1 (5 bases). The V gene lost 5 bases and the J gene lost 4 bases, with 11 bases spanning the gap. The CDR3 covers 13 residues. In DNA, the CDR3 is TGTGCCAGCAGTCCGACAGATAGCTATGGCTACACCTTC. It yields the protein CASSPTDSYGYTF.

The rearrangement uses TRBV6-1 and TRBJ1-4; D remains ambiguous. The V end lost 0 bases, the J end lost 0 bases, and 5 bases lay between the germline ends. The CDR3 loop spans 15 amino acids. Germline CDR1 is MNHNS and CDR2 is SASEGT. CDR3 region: CASSEASATNEKLFF. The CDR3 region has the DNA TGTGCCAGCAGTGAAGCATCCGCAACTAATGAAAAACTGTTTTTT.

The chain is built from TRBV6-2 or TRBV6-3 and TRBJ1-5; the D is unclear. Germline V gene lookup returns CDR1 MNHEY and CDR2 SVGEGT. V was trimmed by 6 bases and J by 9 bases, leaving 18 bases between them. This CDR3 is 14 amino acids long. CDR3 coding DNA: TGTGCCAGCAGCCCAGACACGGGTTTTGGGCCCCAGCATTTT. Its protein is CASSPDTGFGPQHF.